The 19 T cell receptor beta chains given below trace back to one sample, sequenced in a study of cytomegalovirus exposure and HLA in healthy donors. With 60 Vbeta and 13 Jbeta primers, the PCR was carried out. Produced via immunoSEQ multiplex PCR; TCRdb's table is partial and in-frame only. This table has fewer than 200,000 clones, 75% appearing once. The sequenced material came from PBMCs. These receptors came from a man younger than 35 in good health and CMV-seronegative.

Concerning this clone: This may arise from a read error, as a much more abundant clone is one base away. The chain recombines TRBV10-2 with TRBJ2-5; 10 positions agree with TRBD2. V trimming: 0 bases; J trimming: 13 bases; junction bases outside the gene matches: 2. The germline V gene encodes CDR1 WSHSY and CDR2 SAAADI. This CDR3 has 12 amino acids. CDR3 bases: TGCGCCAGCAGTGAGTCAGCGGGAGGGGGGTACTTC. The encoded protein is CASSESAGGGYF.

The V and J genes are TRBV18 and TRBJ2-1; 10 bases are a match to TRBD2. Germline CDR1 reads KGHSH; CDR2 reads LQKENI. The CDR3 consists of 16 residues. The trim removed 3 bases at V and 3 bases at J, leaving 5 bases unmatched. The DNA of the CDR3 is TGTGCCAGCTCACCTAATAGCGGGGGGAACTACAATGAGCAGTTCTTC. Translating it yields CASSPNSGGNYNEQFF.

V and J are TRBV27 and TRBJ2-7, with D uncertain. CDR3 length equals 17 residues. Trimming cost V 2 bases and J 0 bases, with 17 bases left between them. In germline, CDR1 is MNHEY, CDR2 SMNVEV (reference sequence). The CDR3 region is CASSLAPGPVGSYEQYF. DNA of the CDR3: TGTGCCAGCAGTTTAGCCCCGGGTCCGGTGGGCTCCTACGAGCAGTACTTC.

This clone was seen a handful of times. The chain links TRBV19 to TRBJ2-1, with TRBD2 matching 9 bases. The V and J ends lost 7 bases and 15 bases, in that order; junction bases with no gene match: 16. The CDR3 contains 14 residues. Germline lookup yields CDR1 LNHDA and CDR2 SQIVND (reference sequence). CDR3 in amino acids: CASNGGRASESAFF. The DNA of the CDR3 is TGTGCCAGTAACGGCGGGAGGGCCTCTGAATCGGCGTTCTTC.

The V gene is TRBV18, the J gene TRBJ1-2; D is unclear. The V gene's germline CDR1 is KGHSH and CDR2 LQKENI. Trimming removed 6 bases from V and 1 base from J, with 15 bases in between. This CDR3 is built from 15 residues. In nucleotides, the CDR3 is TGTGCCAGCTCGTCCTTTCTAGACGATAACTATGGCTACACCTTC. Protein product: CASSSFLDDNYGYTF.

CDR3 sequence (DNA): TGTGCCAGCAGCTTAGCGATACAGTGGGACGAGCAGTACTTC. It codes for CASSLAIQWDEQYF. The chain couples TRBV7-8 to TRBJ2-7; D remains ambiguous. V was clipped by 0 bases and J by 5 bases, with 11 bases between them. The CDR3 has 14 amino acids. CDR1 is SGHVS, CDR2 FQNEAQ, per germline.

V is TRBV7-8 and J is TRBJ1-5; 9 bases fit TRBD1. Germline V gives CDR1 SGHVS, CDR2 FQNEAQ. CDR3 length: 16 amino acids. The junction had 11 bases not matched to a gene; V was cut back by 5 bases and J by 6 bases. CDR3 amino acids: CASSPSDRGMGQPQHF. CDR3 nucleotides: TGTGCCAGCAGCCCAAGCGACAGGGGGATGGGTCAGCCCCAGCATTTT.

Only a few counts were recorded for this clone. The chain joins TRBV28 to TRBJ2-7; 10 bases are shared with TRBD1. The CDR3 is 16 residues long. V shed 5 bases, J shed 1 base, and the junction held 8 bases outside the gene matches. Germline CDR1 reads MDHEN; CDR2 reads SYDVKM. CDR3 sequence (DNA): TGTGCCAGCAGTCCCCGCGACAGGGGGCGATCCTACGAGCAGTACTTC. The encoded protein is CASSPRDRGRSYEQYF. Based on the CDR3 plus reference TRBV28 and TRBJ2-7, the full variable domain is DVKVTQSSRYLVKRTGEKVFLECVQDMDHENMFWYRQDPGLGLRLIYFSYDVKMKEKGDIPEGYSVSREKKERFSLILESASTNQTSMYLCASSPRDRGRSYEQYFGPGTRLTVT.

CDR3 region: CASSGGGRRTEAFF. CDR3 bases: TGTGCCAGCAGTGGAGGGGGACGCCGCACTGAAGCTTTCTTT. The chain couples TRBV6-1 to TRBJ1-1; D might be TRBD1 (6 bases). Germline assignment: CDR1 MNHNS and CDR2 SASEGT. V shed 4 bases and J shed 4 bases, with 13 bases lying between them. The CDR3 extends over 14 amino acids.

A few counts support this clone. The J gene is TRBJ2-5, the V gene TRBV5-1, with 14 bases fitting TRBD2. The last part of the DNA fits TRBJ2-7 better; the J call may be wrong. Germline CDR1 and CDR2: SGHRS and YFSETQ. The CDR3 consists of 18 residues. This CDR3 is CASSWLGQTSGRAYEQYF. CDR3 DNA: TGCGCCAGCAGCTGGTTGGGACAGACTAGCGGGAGGGCCTACGAGCAGTACTTC.

The table lists this clone with a few counts. The chain uses TRBV13 and TRBJ2-2, with 7 bases lining up with TRBD2. The V segment lost 10 bases and the J segment 5 bases; nucleotides outside the gene matches: 7. This CDR3 is built from 13 residues. The germline CDR1 and CDR2 sequences are PRHDT and FYEKMQ (reference sequence). The CDR3 DNA sequence: TGTGCCATCCACCGGGGGGTGACCGGGGAGCTGTTTTTT. Protein sequence: CAIHRGVTGELFF.

As to this clone: A read error may produce the germline difference seen at one junction end. The chain couples TRBV4-1 to TRBJ2-7; 10 bases map to TRBD2. The CDR3 has 14 residues. Germline V lookup: CDR1 MGHRA, CDR2 YSYEKL. The CDR3 sequence: CASSQDSGLAMLDF. CDR3 DNA sequence: TGCGCCAGCAGCCAAGATTCGGGACTAGCGATGTTGGACTTC.

The V and J genes are TRBV5-1 and TRBJ2-3, with D possibly being TRBD2 (6 bases). V lost 0 bases, J lost 1 base, and 9 bases lay in between. This CDR3 region has 15 residues. The germline V gene encodes CDR1 SGHRS and CDR2 YFSETQ. The CDR3 DNA is TGCGCCAGCAGCTTGGTGGCTAGCGGCACAGATACGCAGTATTTT. Translating it yields CASSLVASGTDTQYF.

This clone showed up just once. The junction departs from the called germline gene at one end, perhaps through a read error. This chain's CDR3 is CASSVPGGLSSYNKQFF. CDR3 in DNA: TGTGCCAGCAGCGTACCGGGCGGACTTAGCTCCTACAATAAGCAGTTCTTC. The chain joins TRBV9 to TRBJ2-1; a weak D match, TRBD2 (5 bases). The CDR3 is 17 residues long. From germline, CDR1 is SGDLS and CDR2 YYNGEE.

The V and J genes are TRBV13 and TRBJ2-5; TRBD1 matches at 7 bases. The germline gives CDR1 PRHDT, CDR2 FYEKMQ (reference sequence). Germline trimming cut 0 bases from V and 5 bases from J; bases unmatched to any gene: 9. The CDR3 length is 16 residues. The DNA of the CDR3 is TGTGCCAGCAGCTTAGGGACCATCCAAGGGGGCGAGACCCAGTACTTC. Residues: CASSLGTIQGGETQYF.

This clone has a handful of counts. The rearrangement joins TRBV6-4 to TRBJ2-7, with 9 bases aligning to TRBD2. Germline CDR1 reads MRHNA; CDR2 reads SNTAGT. The CDR3 is 14 residues long. V lost 3 bases to trimming and J lost 9 bases; unmatched junction nucleotides: 9. The DNA for the CDR3 is TGTGCCAGCAGTGATGGTAGCGGGAGCGGCGGGCAGTACTTC. This gives the protein CASSDGSGSGGQYF.

The rearrangement uses TRBV27 and TRBJ2-3, with D hard to call. Germline lookup yields CDR1 MNHEY and CDR2 SMNVEV (reference sequence). CDR3 length equals 13 residues. Trimming removed 3 bases at V and 2 bases at J, with 6 bases between. The CDR3 region is CASSLFLTDTQYF. The CDR3 DNA sequence: TGTGCCAGCAGTTTGTTCCTCACAGATACGCAGTATTTT.

The chain combines TRBV27 with TRBJ1-5; no clear D gene. Per the germline V gene, CDR1 is MNHEY and CDR2 is SMNVEV (reference sequence). Trimming removed 6 bases from V and 2 bases from J, with 5 bases in between. The CDR3 covers 12 residues. The CDR3 loop reads CASSGGNQPQHF. DNA of the CDR3: TGTGCCAGCAGCGGGGGCAATCAGCCCCAGCATTTT.

To note about this clone: Other DNA sequences in the same sample also yield this CDR3. The J gene is TRBJ1-3, the V gene TRBV7-2, with 8 bases identical to TRBD1. This CDR3 has 14 residues. Germline CDR1 SGHTA, CDR2 FQGNSA. V shed 5 bases and J 2 bases; nucleotides not matched to a gene: 2. The DNA of the CDR3 is TGTGCCAGCAGCCTGACAGGGGCTGGAAACACCATATATTTT. It specifies CASSLTGAGNTIYF.